These 19 T cell receptor beta chains share one sample of origin, sequenced in a study of T cell responses to AZD1222 COVID-19 vaccine. Assay: immunoSEQ multiplex PCR; the TCRdb copy retains only in-frame clones and omits some. The sample lists 80,000 or so clones; 87% were seen once. The sequencing used peripheral blood, collected on day 0 of AZD1222 vaccination. The receptors here all came from an adult in good health.

This chain connects TRBV7-8 to TRBJ1-2; D remains ambiguous. The CDR3 spans 14 residues. Germline V gives CDR1 SGHVS, CDR2 FQNEAQ. With 1 base removed from V and 5 bases from J, the gap between germline ends came to 11 bases. CDR3 sequence reads: CASSLGFGPYGYTF. The CDR3 DNA is TGTGCCAGCAGCTTAGGGTTCGGCCCTTATGGCTACACCTTC. Together with reference TRBV7-8 and TRBJ1-2, the CDR3 gives the full variable domain: GAGVSQSPRYKVAKRGQDVALRCDPISGHVSLFWYQQALGQGPEFLTYFQNEAQLDKSGLPSDRFFAERPEGSVSTLKIQRTQQEDSAVYLCASSLGFGPYGYTFGSGTRLTVV.

J is TRBJ1-1 and V is TRBV29-1, with a possible D match to TRBD1 (5 bases). This CDR3 has 14 amino acids. The germline CDR1 and CDR2 sequences are SQVTM and ANQGSEA. V was shortened by 1 base and J by 5 bases, with 14 bases between the two germline ends. The CDR3: CSVEGPGRRTEAFF. For the CDR3, the DNA is TGCAGCGTTGAAGGCCCAGGGAGGAGGACTGAAGCTTTCTTT. Together with reference TRBV29-1 and TRBJ1-1, the CDR3 gives the full variable domain: SAVISQKPSRDICQRGTSLTIQCQVDSQVTMMFWYRQQPGQSLTLIATANQGSEATYESGFVIDKFPISRPNLTFSTLTVSNMSPEDSSIYLCSVEGPGRRTEAFFGQGTRLTVV.

The chain uses TRBV6-2 or TRBV6-3 and TRBJ2-5; no clear D gene. Looked up from germline, CDR1 is MNHEY and CDR2 is SVGEGT. This CDR3 has 12 amino acids. The V gene lost 5 bases and the J gene lost 6 bases, with 10 bases spanning the gap. CDR3: CASSPLGKTQYF. As DNA, the CDR3 is TGTGCCAGCAGTCCCCTGGGAAAGACCCAGTACTTC.

The chain is built from TRBV19 and TRBJ1-1; D not certain. The CDR3 loop spans 14 amino acids. Germline loops: CDR1 LNHDA, CDR2 SQIVND (reference sequence). Between the trimmed V and J ends, which lost 4 bases and 6 bases, there was a span of 15 bases. CDR3: CASSNPLGYSEAFF. For the CDR3, the DNA is TGTGCCAGTAGTAACCCCCTAGGGTATTCTGAAGCTTTCTTT.

The J gene is TRBJ1-4, the V gene TRBV5-1; D uncertain. CDR1 is SGHRS, CDR2 YFSETQ, per germline. Trimming left V 2 bases short and J 6 bases short, with 11 bases between. The CDR3 sequence is 14 residues long. The CDR3 coding sequence is TGCGCCAGCAGCTTCACACCCTGGGATGAAAAACTGTTTTTT. Amino acids: CASSFTPWDEKLFF.

This rearrangement joins TRBV9 to TRBJ2-1; TRBD2 agrees at 13 bases. Germline V gives CDR1 SGDLS, CDR2 YYNGEE. This CDR3 comprises 17 residues. The J segment lost 2 bases and the V segment lost 3 bases, leaving 5 bases of the junction unmatched. The CDR3 DNA is TGTGCCAGCAGCGAAGGACTAGCGGGAGTACCCTACAATGAGCAGTTCTTC. It specifies CASSEGLAGVPYNEQFF.

CDR3: CAISYLLGQGMSGGYTF. The CDR3 coding sequence is TGTGCCATCAGTTACCTCCTCGGGCAGGGGATGAGTGGTGGCTACACCTTC. The gene calls are TRBV10-3 and TRBJ1-2; weak D call: TRBD1 (6 bases). Germline V lookup: CDR1 ENHRY, CDR2 SYGVKD. The CDR3 contains 17 residues. V was clipped by 5 bases and J by 7 bases, with 26 bases between them.

The DNA for the CDR3 is TGTGCCAGTAGCCGACAGACTAGTTCGTACGAGCAGTACTTC. Translation gives CASSRQTSSYEQYF. The chain is built from TRBV19 and TRBJ2-7, with a tentative D call TRBD2 (6 bases). Trimming stripped 6 bases from V and 4 bases from J, with 16 bases between. This CDR3 is 14 amino acids long. Per the germline V gene, CDR1 is LNHDA and CDR2 is SQIVND (reference sequence).

The chain couples TRBV10-1 to TRBJ1-2; D ambiguous. V was shortened by 0 bases and J by 8 bases, with 16 bases between the two germline ends. The CDR3 length is 15 residues. Germline V CDR1 and CDR2: WNHNN, SYGVQD (reference sequence). The CDR3 here is CASSESLDTYRGYTF. CDR3 in DNA: TGCGCCAGCAGTGAGTCGCTTGATACCTATAGAGGCTACACCTTC.

The V call is TRBV30, the J call TRBJ1-2; no clear D gene. The CDR3 has 13 residues. Trimming took off 1 base at V and 4 bases at J, with 10 bases between the two ends. The germline gives CDR1 GTSNPN, CDR2 SVGIG (reference sequence). Here the CDR3 reads CAWSDPNSYGYTF. The CDR3 nucleotides read TGTGCCTGGAGTGACCCAAACAGCTATGGCTACACCTTC. Using reference TRBV30 and TRBJ1-2 for the parts outside the CDR3, the full variable domain is SQTIHQWPATLVQPVGSPLSLECTVEGTSNPNLYWYRQAAGRGLQLLFYSVGIGQISSEVPQNLSASRPQDRQFILSSKKLLLSDSGFYLCAWSDPNSYGYTFGSGTRLTVV.

J is TRBJ1-1 and V is TRBV3-1 (or the pseudogene TRBV3-2), with D maybe TRBD1 (6 bases). Trimming removed 7 bases at V and 1 base at J, with 13 bases between. The germline gives CDR1 LGHDT, CDR2 YNNKEL (reference sequence). CDR3 size: 14 residues. The CDR3 here is CASTRKGGNTEAFF. The CDR3 DNA reads TGTGCCAGCACCAGAAAAGGGGGGAACACTGAAGCTTTCTTT.

The rearrangement uses TRBV19 and TRBJ2-5, with TRBD2 identical over 12 bases. Germline V lookup: CDR1 LNHDA, CDR2 SQIVND (reference sequence). V lost 6 bases and J lost 5; bases outside the gene matches: 10. The CDR3 is 16 residues long. This CDR3 reads CASSYMTSGRRETQYF. The DNA of the CDR3 is TGTGCCAGTAGCTACATGACTAGCGGGAGAAGGGAGACCCAGTACTTC. The whole variable domain, filled in from reference TRBV19 and TRBJ2-5, reads DGGITQSPKYLFRKEGQNVTLSCEQNLNHDAMYWYRQDPGQGLRLIYYSQIVNDFQKGDIAEGYSVSREKKESFPLTVTSAQKNPTAFYLCASSYMTSGRRETQYFGPGTRLLVL.

The chain joins TRBV5-1 to TRBJ2-7; D may be TRBD2 (5 bases). Trimming removed 4 bases at V and 0 bases at J, with 17 bases between. CDR3 length equals 16 residues. From germline, CDR1 is SGHRS and CDR2 YFSETQ. The CDR3 bases are TGCGCCAGCAGCCCTGCCTTGAGGGCGGGCTCCTACGAGCAGTACTTC. Amino acids: CASSPALRAGSYEQYF.

V and J are TRBV7-6 and TRBJ2-7; D not certain. Germline V gene data show CDR1 as SGHVS and CDR2 as FNYEAQ. Trimming took 3 bases from V and 5 from J, leaving 8 bases between them. The CDR3 is 12 residues long. As DNA, the CDR3 is TGTGCCAGCAGCTTGGGAAGTGACGAGCAGTACTTC. Protein: CASSLGSDEQYF.

Only one count was recorded for this clone. This chain links TRBV2 with TRBJ2-2; 9 positions agree with TRBD1. With V trimmed by 9 bases and J by 0 bases, 5 bases remained unmatched. This CDR3 comprises 15 residues. The germline V gene has CDR1 SNHLY and CDR2 FYNNEI. The CDR3 reads CASGTGLANTGELFF. DNA of the CDR3: TGTGCCAGTGGGACAGGGCTAGCGAACACCGGGGAGCTGTTTTTT.

The genes are TRBV2 and TRBJ1-4; the D gene is possibly TRBD1 (5 bases). Germline CDR1 is SNHLY and CDR2 is FYNNEI. V lost 2 bases and J lost 0, with 22 bases in between. The CDR3 covers 20 residues. This CDR3 reads CASSETWGGVVKSTNEKLFF. The CDR3 DNA sequence: TGTGCCAGCAGTGAAACTTGGGGGGGGGTTGTGAAGTCAACTAATGAAAAACTGTTTTTT.

The V and J genes are TRBV29-1 and TRBJ2-7; 7 bases align to TRBD1. CDR3 length: 12 amino acids. Per germline, CDR1 SQVTM and CDR2 ANQGSEA. The trim removed 3 bases at V and 5 bases at J, leaving 4 bases unmatched. This CDR3 is CSVEGTGDEQYF. DNA for the CDR3: TGCAGCGTTGAGGGAACAGGGGACGAGCAGTACTTC.

The chain is built from TRBV7-6 and TRBJ2-5, with D possibly being TRBD1 or TRBD2 (5 bases each). Trimming took 1 base from V and 5 from J, leaving 14 bases between them. Germline CDR1 and CDR2: SGHVS and FNYEAQ. The CDR3 is 15 amino acids. The CDR3 DNA follows: TGTGCCAGCAGCTTAGGATCCCTGAGGGGCGAGACCCAGTACTTC. Translated: CASSLGSLRGETQYF.

The chain carries TRBV6-5 and TRBJ2-1; tentatively, D is TRBD1 (6 bases). Trimming stripped 4 bases from V and 6 bases from J, with 19 bases between. Germline assignment: CDR1 MNHEY and CDR2 SVGAGI. CDR3 length: 16 amino acids. This CDR3 reads CASSLGDILQGNEQFF. CDR3 coding DNA: TGTGCCAGCAGTTTAGGCGACATATTACAGGGCAATGAGCAGTTCTTC.